This TCR beta chain was sequenced during a study of chemoradiotherapy in HPV16-positive cancers. Study as a whole: Candidate HPV-specific clones and shared TCR motifs came from two HPV16-positive patients. Study-wide points: During treatment, candidate HPV-specific clones and E7-related motifs expanded in tumor. HPV-specific T cells were functionally defined from only a couple of HPV16-positive patients.

The CDR3 contains 19 residues. The V segment lost 0 bases and the J segment 2 bases; nucleotides outside the gene matches: 12. In germline, CDR1 is WSHSY, CDR2 SAAADI. Turning to this clone: Its cognate antigen is unknown.

Sequencing was performed with immunoSEQ multiplex PCR; in TCRdb, only in-frame clones are kept and a portion is missing. The sample carries roughly 2,000 clones, approximately 90% recorded once. The sequence derives from a human donor with HPV-associated anogenital cancer. The material sequenced was tumor tissue, taken from a patient who underwent chemoradiotherapy. The chain has TRBV10-2 and TRBJ2-3; TRBD1 agrees at 9 bases. This CDR3 is CASSESDRGWEGLTDTQYF. DNA of the CDR3: TGCGCCAGCAGTGAGTCGGACAGGGGTTGGGAGGGTCTCACAGATACGCAGTATTTT.